This T cell receptor beta chain was recovered during a study of Graves' ophthalmopathy and Graves' hyperthyroidism. In the case of this clonotype: Its specificity is unknown. Just one base apart from a much larger clone, this may be a read error.

TCR beta CDR3 regions were amplified from RNA transcripts. First-round RT-PCR with HTBI primers preceded a second-round multiplex PCR. From the multiplex PCR reads, TCRdb called clonotypes with MiXCR, one entry per CDR3 protein. Here the sample spans roughly 350,000 distinct CDR3 sequences, about a sixth being singletons. Other autoimmune diseases, uncontrolled infections, pregnancy or lactation led to the exclusion of patients. Patients were diagnosed from clinical symptoms, serum thyroxine, TRAb, thyroid ultrasound and orbital computed tomography. As the starting material, roughly 10 ml of fresh peripheral blood yielded the PBMCs. Broader study findings: Most expanded clonotypes from thyroid (those above 0.001 frequency) were also found in blood.

The CDR3 covers 15 residues. Per germline, CDR1 SNHLY and CDR2 FYNNEI. This clonotype originated in an adult woman with stable Graves' hyperthyroidism. The chain combines TRBV2 with TRBJ2-5; D remains unclear. Sequenced: peripheral blood. The CDR3 sequence is CASSERMRYEEIQHF. DNA for the CDR3: TGTGCCAGCAGTGAAAGGATGCGCTATGAAGAGATCCAGCACTTC.